The clone carrying this TCR beta chain was observed many times. Its specificity is not known. This sample was taken from a study of response to subunit inactivated influenza vaccine. TCRdb passed the RT-PCR reads through MiXCR, listing each CDR3 protein once. The sample carries 500,000 to 600,000 distinct CDR3 sequences, approximately 14% recorded once. The length of the CDR3 is 13 residues. Germline V gives CDR1 SQVTM, CDR2 ANQGSEA. J was trimmed by 4 bases and V by 6 bases; bases with no gene match: 4. General study results and limits: T cells newly recruited by each seasonal influenza vaccination are few, the authors suggested.

Sequencing was performed on PBMCs from blood, taken 11 to 12 days after vaccination. J is TRBJ2-2 and V is TRBV29-1, with 8 bases that match TRBD1. This sequence originates from a man between 50 and 59 years old who received an inactivated influenza vaccine. The CDR3 region has the DNA TGCAGCGTGGACAGGGTTGGCACCGGGGAGCTGTTTTTT. Protein product: CSVDRVGTGELFF.